This is a list of T cell receptor beta chains from one sample in a study of blood T cell repertoires in COVID-19. Data came from immunoSEQ multiplex PCR; TCRdb stores just in-frame clones and leaves some out. The table has about 300,000 clones, around 90% seen once. Specimen: PBMCs or T cells enriched from blood (not recorded which). These receptors were obtained from a woman aged 18-29 years with acute COVID-19. Each CDR3 is given without its conserved first and last residue. The D gene is left open where the match is weak. Clone size, where shown, is once, few, many, or a class for clones that have expanded.

size,D,V,CDR3
.,.,TRBV7-2,ASSLDGGTRSYEQY
.,.,TRBV25-1,ASSETRDPAYEQY
.,.,TRBV19,ASSIHGGTENSPLH
.,.,TRBV9,ASSVADRRNTEAF
.,TRBD2,TRBV6-5,ASRGGVKNIQY
.,.,TRBV7-7,ASSGDTGSYNEQF
.,.,TRBV27,ASSLSGVGGRYEQY
.,.,TRBV9,ASSVVPTDYEQY
few,.,TRBV6-1,ASSEGAILRYEQY
.,.,TRBV28,ASSFFPRLASSYNEQF
.,.,TRBV5-4,ASSLGAFSRGYT
.,.,TRBV13,ASSLGGGSHTEAF
.,.,TRBV5-4,ASSLAVRSGANVLT
.,.,TRBV5-4,ASSLPSATGDGTEAF
.,.,TRBV7-3,ASRPTGDGELF
.,.,TRBV9,ASSAQDTEAF
.,.,TRBV5-1,ASSLSQGNTEAF
.,.,TRBV27,ASSNSGFFEQY
.,TRBD2,TRBV10-3,AISERLAGVHNEQF
.,TRBD2,TRBV28,ASSRLAGGPDNEQF
few,TRBD2,TRBV3-1/TRBV3-2,ASSQTSGISYNEQF
.,TRBD1,TRBV30,AWRAHPGGIGNTIY
.,TRBD2,TRBV9,ASNGGLASDEQF
.,TRBD2,TRBV19,ASSIGLAGGSVEETQY
few,TRBD2,TRBV5-1,ASSLEGLAGSYNEQF
once,.,TRBV24-1,ATSDSREGFPNEQF
.,TRBD1,TRBV18,ASSPPSMKDREQF
.,.,TRBV29-1,SVEDQRLAGELF
.,.,TRBV10-3,AISESVQLYGYT
.,.,TRBV29-1,SVFQQDTEAF
.,.,TRBV27,ASTHTGNLNYGYT
.,TRBD1,TRBV28,ASSLPRTGVTNEKLF
.,.,TRBV15,ATSSRITGEGYT
.,TRBD2,TRBV6-5,ASSLSGGGDYEQY
.,.,TRBV7-8,ASSLVARTYEQY
.,TRBD1,TRBV28,ASSLDRVDYGYT
.,TRBD2,TRBV18,ASSPGVGLSSDTQY
once,.,TRBV28,ASSFTVRSPLH
.,TRBD1,TRBV29-1,SVKRRTGVDEQF
once,TRBD2,TRBV28,ASSSGTSVGLVYNEQF
.,TRBD2,TRBV29-1,SVGSSGSLDTQY
.,TRBD1,TRBV5-1,ASSDPTGGDTEAF
once,TRBD2,TRBV27,ASSPSVRERLDTQY
.,TRBD1,TRBV13,ASSASWTGNQPQH
.,.,TRBV12-3/TRBV12-4,ASSSAGNTEAF
.,.,TRBV7-9,ASSGTAGAEAF
.,.,TRBV12-1,ASSFGRDYTGELF
.,TRBD1,TRBV7-9,ASSFGLSGTGGIYEQY
.,.,TRBV30,AWSRLVLGSEQF
.,.,TRBV13,ASSLAGSSYNSPLH
.,.,TRBV11-2,ASSLERSSYNEQF
.,TRBD1,TRBV12-3/TRBV12-4,ASSLRQGAYT
once,TRBD2,TRBV25-1,ASSASGRSNEQF
.,.,TRBV5-4,ASSPDSLSTEQY